This T cell receptor (beta chain) was sequenced during a study of radiotherapy plus CTLA-4 blockade in lung cancer. Study at large: Around 18% of enrolled patients responded objectively, and approximately 30% had disease control.

TCRdb's copy holds only in-frame clones and misses some; the assay was immunoSEQ multiplex PCR. The table includes 65,000 to 100,000 clones, 75% to 90% detected once. CDR1 and CDR2 (germline): SGHNT, YENEEA. Trimming pared 6 bases from V and 2 bases from J, leaving 11 bases between. CDR3 length equals 13 residues. Source: peripheral blood, taken from a patient treated with radiotherapy plus ipilimumab. The TCR sequence derives from a human donor with non-small cell lung cancer who had stable disease on radiotherapy plus ipilimumab. The chain uses TRBV11-3 and TRBJ2-7, with D perhaps given as TRBD1 or TRBD2 (6 bases each). CDR3 region: CASSEGGPYEQYF. The CDR3 DNA sequence: TGTGCCAGCAGTGAGGGGGGACCCTACGAGCAGTACTTC.